This TCR beta chain was sequenced for a study of cytomegalovirus exposure and HLA in healthy donors. V was shortened by 1 base and J by 3 bases, with 9 bases between the two germline ends. In germline, CDR1 is SGHDT, CDR2 YYEEEE. CDR3 length equals 14 residues. Whole-study results and caveats: Indistinguishable V segments, including TRBV6-2 and TRBV6-3, were excluded.

In the case of this clone: The antigen remains unidentified.

This cohort consisted of healthy bone marrow donors. The study ran its PCR with 60 Vbeta and 13 Jbeta primers. Clones were read by immunoSEQ multiplex PCR, and TCRdb kept only the in-frame ones, dropping some. The sample holds 130,000 or so clones; around four fifths are singletons and the top ten take 2.1%. The TCR was taken from a woman aged 35 to 49 in good health and CMV-seropositive. The sequencing input was PBMCs. The V gene is TRBV5-6, the J gene TRBJ2-3; perhaps TRBD2 as D (5 bases). The CDR3 sequence is CASSLRGLTDTQYF. CDR3 bases: TGTGCCAGCAGCTTGCGCGGGTTGACAGATACGCAGTATTTT.